These 21 T cell receptor beta chains came from one sample sequenced in a study of STAT5B mutations in CD4+ large granular lymphocyte leukemia. Assay used: immunoSEQ multiplex PCR; TCRdb lists only in-frame clones, some missing. The repertoire holds tens of thousands of clones, with roughly 70% as singletons. Sequences were obtained from CD4+ T cells from blood buffy coats. These receptors came from a human donor in good health.

The V gene is TRBV28, the J gene TRBJ1-3; TRBD1 matches at 7 bases. V shed 8 bases, J shed 4 bases, and the junction held 14 bases outside the gene matches. Per germline, CDR1 MDHEN and CDR2 SYDVKM. The CDR3 covers 16 residues. The chain's CDR3 is CASLTERGRGGNTIYF. The CDR3 DNA follows: TGTGCCAGCCTTACCGAGAGGGGGCGCGGAGGAAACACCATATATTTT.

The V call is TRBV6-1, the J call TRBJ1-5, with D perhaps TRBD1 (6 bases). The CDR3 consists of 13 residues. Germline V gene lookup returns CDR1 MNHNS and CDR2 SASEGT. Trimming pared 5 bases from V and 12 bases from J, leaving 17 bases between. The DNA for the CDR3 is TGTGCCAGCAGTATCCTCGGAGGGGGGGACCAGCATTTT. Translated, it gives CASSILGGGDQHF.

V gene TRBV2 combines with J gene TRBJ2-3; perhaps TRBD2 as D (7 bases). The CDR3 length is 15 residues. V lost 6 bases to trimming and J lost 3 bases, with 16 bases between them. CDR1 and CDR2 (germline): SNHLY, FYNNEI. The CDR3 reads CASRPRGGPTDTQYF. As DNA, the CDR3 is TGTGCCAGCAGACCTAGGGGGGGGCCGACAGATACGCAGTATTTT.

This clone has just a few counts. J is TRBJ1-1 and V is TRBV19; D unclear. Germline values: CDR1 LNHDA, CDR2 SQIVND (reference sequence). The CDR3 covers 12 residues. Between the trimmed V and J ends, which lost 5 bases and 9 bases, there was a span of 13 bases. As DNA, the CDR3 is TGTGCCAGTAGTTGGCGCAGGCAAAAAGCTTTCTTT. As protein: CASSWRRQKAFF.

This clone was seen just once. The chain carries TRBV6-5 and TRBJ1-1, with TRBD1 identical over 9 bases. The CDR3 is made up of 15 amino acids. Trimming took 7 bases from V and 5 from J; bases not matched to a gene: 11. From germline, CDR1 is MNHEY and CDR2 SVGAGI. The CDR3 protein is CASTDWGQGRTEAFF. The CDR3 DNA reads as TGTGCCAGCACCGATTGGGGACAGGGACGAACTGAAGCTTTCTTT.

This chain joins TRBV7-2 and TRBJ1-2; a weak D match, TRBD1 (6 bases). The CDR3 sequence is 17 residues long. The V end was cut by 0 bases, the J end by 1 base, with 15 bases between. Germline CDR1 SGHTA, CDR2 FQGNSA. The CDR3, as DNA: TGTGCCAGCAGCTTAGCCGCTTTTAGACAGGATAACTATGGCTACACCTTC. Protein product: CASSLAAFRQDNYGYTF.

The chain recombines TRBV11-2 with TRBJ2-5; 7 positions match TRBD2. V lost 0 bases and J lost 2; bases outside the gene matches: 3. The CDR3 extends over 15 amino acids. Germline lookup yields CDR1 SGHAT and CDR2 FQNNGV. CDR3 nucleotide sequence: TGTGCCAGCAGCTTAGATGGGGGGGAGCAAGAGACCCAGTACTTC. This sequence encodes CASSLDGGEQETQYF.

The chain joins TRBV5-4 to TRBJ1-1, with a possible D match to TRBD1 (5 bases). The V gene lost 0 bases and the J gene lost 4 bases, with 13 bases spanning the gap. Germline loops: CDR1 SGHNT, CDR2 YYREEE (reference sequence). CDR3 length: 15 amino acids. The CDR3 spells CASSLDPVRGTEAFF. For the CDR3, the DNA is TGTGCCAGCAGCTTGGACCCCGTTAGGGGCACTGAAGCTTTCTTT.

J is TRBJ2-7 and V is TRBV28; 8 positions agree with TRBD2. CDR3 length equals 15 residues. The V gene end was trimmed by 6 bases and the J gene end by 1 base; junction bases not matched to a gene: 8. Germline CDR1 is MDHEN and CDR2 is SYDVKM. The CDR3 region is CASSSGGPWSYEQYF. The DNA of the CDR3 is TGTGCCAGCAGCTCGGGGGGGCCCTGGTCCTACGAGCAGTACTTC.

This clone was seen a few times. The chain couples TRBV15 to TRBJ1-1; 7 bases are a match to TRBD1. Germline V gene data show CDR1 as LNHNV and CDR2 as YYDKDF (reference sequence). This CDR3 contains 16 residues. After removal of 1 base from V and 1 base from J, the junction contained 6 bases not matched to a gene. The CDR3 reads CATSRALGQSNTEAFF. In DNA, the CDR3 is TGTGCCACCAGCAGAGCCCTGGGACAGTCGAACACTGAAGCTTTCTTT.

This clone has a single count. V gene TRBV5-6 combines with J gene TRBJ1-4; D perhaps matches TRBD1 (5 bases). The CDR3 loop spans 16 amino acids. V shed 1 base and J shed 7 bases, with 17 bases lying between them. Germline CDR1 reads SGHDT; CDR2 reads YYEEEE. The CDR3 protein is CASSLNIQGLAEKLFF. In DNA form, the CDR3 reads TGTGCCAGCAGCTTGAATATTCAGGGATTGGCTGAAAAACTGTTTTTT.

This clone was observed a handful of times. The gene calls are TRBV18 and TRBJ1-5; D is undetermined. The CDR3 sequence is 14 residues long. Trimming cost V 2 bases and J 3 bases, with 8 bases left between them. The germline V gene has CDR1 KGHSH and CDR2 LQKENI. DNA for the CDR3: TGTGCCAGCTCACCATCGGCAGACAATCAGCCCCAGCATTTT. Residues: CASSPSADNQPQHF.

The chain's CDR3 is CAWSLKGANSPLHF. DNA of the CDR3: TGTGCCTGGAGCCTTAAGGGGGCTAATTCACCCCTCCACTTT. The rearrangement joins TRBV30 to TRBJ1-6; TRBD1 matches at 7 bases. V shed 3 bases, J shed 6 bases, and the junction held 5 bases outside the gene matches. Per germline, CDR1 GTSNPN and CDR2 SVGIG (reference sequence). This CDR3 is 14 amino acids long. Together with reference TRBV30 and TRBJ1-6, the CDR3 gives the full variable domain: SQTIHQWPATLVQPVGSPLSLECTVEGTSNPNLYWYRQAAGRGLQLLFYSVGIGQISSEVPQNLSASRPQDRQFILSSKKLLLSDSGFYLCAWSLKGANSPLHFGNGTRLTVT.

The count of this clone is one. The genes are TRBV7-9 and TRBJ2-7; TRBD1 or TRBD2 may be the D gene (6 bases each). The germline V and J ends were trimmed by 2 bases and 7 bases, with 15 bases remaining between them. The CDR3 length is 14 residues. Germline CDR1 reads SEHNR; CDR2 reads FQNEAQ (reference sequence). The CDR3 is CASSLRGDLWEQYF. The CDR3 DNA follows: TGTGCCAGCAGCTTAAGGGGGGACCTCTGGGAGCAGTACTTC.

The V and J genes are TRBV28 and TRBJ2-7, with D possibly TRBD1 on 7 matching bases. The CDR3 is 14 amino acids. Germline V CDR1 and CDR2: MDHEN, SYDVKM. V was cut by 3 bases and J by 4 bases, with 13 bases left in between. CDR3 DNA: TGTGCCAGCAGTTTTAGGAGGGGGCGGTACGAGCAGTACTTC. As protein: CASSFRRGRYEQYF.

This chain joins TRBV27 and TRBJ1-2, with a possible D match to TRBD1 (5 bases). The CDR3 has 14 residues. V shed 7 bases and J shed 4 bases, with 16 bases lying between them. CDR1 is MNHEY and CDR2 is SMNVEV in the germline V gene (reference sequence). The CDR3 DNA reads TGTGCCAGCACCCCACGGCTGGGGCCCTATGGCTACACCTTC. It encodes CASTPRLGPYGYTF.

The genes are TRBV19 and TRBJ2-5, with D maybe TRBD2 (6 bases). The V end lost 5 bases, the J end lost 4 bases, and 14 bases lay between the germline ends. Germline V lookup: CDR1 LNHDA, CDR2 SQIVND (reference sequence). The CDR3 loop spans 14 amino acids. CDR3 amino acids: CASSAASARETQYF. For the CDR3, the DNA is TGTGCCAGTAGTGCCGCTAGCGCACGAGAGACCCAGTACTTC. The full variable domain, its missing parts supplied by reference TRBV19 and TRBJ2-5, is DGGITQSPKYLFRKEGQNVTLSCEQNLNHDAMYWYRQDPGQGLRLIYYSQIVNDFQKGDIAEGYSVSREKKESFPLTVTSAQKNPTAFYLCASSAASARETQYFGPGTRLLVL.

CDR3 amino acids: CASSAGSGNTIYF. CDR3 nucleotide sequence: TGTGCCAGCAGCGCAGGGTCTGGAAACACCATATATTTT. The chain links TRBV7-2 to TRBJ1-3, with a possible D match to TRBD1 (5 bases). Trimming removed 5 bases from V and 1 base from J, with 6 bases in between. Germline-derived CDR1 and CDR2 are SGHTA and FQGNSA. This CDR3 has 13 amino acids.

This chain connects TRBV6-5 to TRBJ1-1; D is uncertain. The CDR3 is 13 amino acids. V lost 6 bases, J lost 2 bases, and 10 bases lay in between. Germline V gene sequence: CDR1 MNHEY, CDR2 SVGAGI. In DNA, the CDR3 is TGTGCCAGCAGCGTAAGGAGCAACACTGAAGCTTTCTTT. Residues: CASSVRSNTEAFF.

This rearrangement joins TRBV29-1 to TRBJ2-7, with D uncertain. Per the germline V gene, CDR1 is SQVTM and CDR2 is ANQGSEA. Trimming pared 4 bases from V and 2 bases from J, leaving 6 bases between. The CDR3 extends over 11 amino acids. CDR3 in amino acids: CSVGRAYEQYF. CDR3 coding DNA: TGCAGCGTTGGTAGGGCCTACGAGCAGTACTTC.

The chain carries TRBV29-1 and TRBJ1-5; D is unresolved. This CDR3 region has 12 residues. Germline CDR1 SQVTM, CDR2 ANQGSEA. Trimming removed 4 bases at V and 2 bases at J, with 6 bases between. The CDR3 DNA follows: TGCAGCGTTGGAGAGGGCAATCAGCCCCAGCATTTT. It codes for CSVGEGNQPQHF.